The present TCR beta chain was sequenced within a study of blood T cell repertoires in COVID-19. Across the whole study: PBMCs, B-cell-depleted T cells, or T cells provided the cDNA or gDNA that made up the material.

The J segment lost 1 base and the V segment lost 3 bases, leaving 7 bases of the junction unmatched. This CDR3 comprises 16 residues. The germline V gene encodes CDR1 LGHDT and CDR2 YNNKEL (reference sequence). Generated by immunoSEQ multiplex PCR, the TCRdb table keeps only in-frame clones and is missing some. The sample shows 70,000 to 90,000 clones, about 82% of them seen only once. The V gene is TRBV3-1 (or the pseudogene TRBV3-2), the J gene TRBJ2-3; 7 nucleotides agree with TRBD2. Source material: peripheral blood. This sequence originates from a man aged 50 to 60 with active COVID-19. CDR3 sequence (DNA): TGTGCCAGCAGCCATCGCGGGAGATCGCGCACAGATACGCAGTATTTT. This gives the protein CASSHRGRSRTDTQYF.